The clone carrying this T cell receptor (beta chain) showed up just once. The data derive from a study of blood T cell repertoires in COVID-19. Study-level information: The origin of the acute and convalescent COVID-19 samples was the United States, Italy and Spain. T cells, B-cell-depleted T cells, or PBMCs supplied cDNA or gDNA.

Original handling: Scientists estimated how many nucleated cells there were by amplifying reference gene primers. TCRdb's copy holds only in-frame clones and misses some; the assay was immunoSEQ multiplex PCR. Clonal size and the V and J genes are those of that table, whereas D and trimming came from the DNA. Found here are around 97,000 clones, about 87% of them singletons; the top ten hold 10% to 15%. The V segment lost 2 bases and the J segment 8 bases; nucleotides outside the gene matches: 5. The CDR3 length is 15 residues. Germline-derived CDR1 and CDR2 are KGHSH and LQKENI. This rearrangement joins TRBV18 to TRBJ1-6, with 8 bases aligning to TRBD1. The TCR comes from a human donor in a cohort sampled during active or convalescent COVID-19. The sample comprised peripheral blood. The CDR3 is CASSPGQGAYSPLHF. The CDR3 region has the DNA TGTGCCAGCTCACCAGGGCAGGGGGCTTATTCACCCCTCCACTTT.